A single TCR beta chain is shown here with its context. This entry comes from a study of blood T cell repertoires in COVID-19. Study summary: Italy, Spain and the United States were the sources of the convalescent and acute COVID-19 samples. The analysed material was cDNA or gDNA that came from T cells, B-cell-depleted T cells, or PBMCs.

Germline values: CDR1 MGHRA, CDR2 YSYEKL. The CDR3 has 17 amino acids. Between the trimmed V and J ends, which lost 0 bases and 5 bases, there was a span of 17 bases. The authors' processing: Amplification from reference gene primers served as the basis for estimated nucleated cell counts. TCRdb's table, derived via immunoSEQ multiplex PCR, lists solely in-frame clones and lacks some. That table is the source of V, J and clone size, and D and trimming were worked out from the DNA. The sample carries approximately 94,000 clones, approximately 86% recorded once. This receptor was taken from a human donor in a cohort sampled during active COVID-19. The genes are TRBV4-1 and TRBJ1-3, with D possibly matching TRBD1 (6 bases). The sample consisted of peripheral blood. The CDR3 reads CASSQDPAGVVRNTIYF. CDR3 DNA: TGCGCCAGCAGCCAAGATCCGGCAGGGGTTGTAAGAAACACCATATATTTT.